The 2 T cell receptor beta chains below come from one sample, sequenced in a study of cytomegalovirus exposure and HLA in healthy donors. Primers: 60 Vbeta forward and 13 Jbeta reverse. Method: immunoSEQ multiplex PCR; TCRdb's copy keeps in-frame clones and lacks some. The repertoire holds 150,000 to 200,000 clones, more than 65% seen once, with about 6% in the top ten. The sequenced material came from PBMCs. These receptors were collected from a woman in her thirties in good health and CMV-seropositive.

J is TRBJ1-3 and V is TRBV6-5; D ambiguous. V shed 8 bases and J shed 3 bases, with 11 bases lying between them. This CDR3 region has 13 residues. Germline V gene data show CDR1 as MNHEY and CDR2 as SVGAGI. Here the CDR3 reads CASGVGSGNTIYF. The CDR3 bases are TGTGCCAGCGGGGTCGGGAGTGGAAACACCATATATTTT.

A note on this clone: One end of the junction does not line up with germline, which may come from a read error. V gene TRBV2 combines with J gene TRBJ2-7, with a weak D call TRBD1 (6 bases). Per germline, CDR1 SNHLY and CDR2 FYNNEI. The CDR3 totals 15 residues. The CDR3 DNA reads TGTGCCAGCAGTGAAGAGGGGGTGGGTGGCCTCGGTGGGTGCTTC. It is translated as CASSEEGVGGLGGCF.